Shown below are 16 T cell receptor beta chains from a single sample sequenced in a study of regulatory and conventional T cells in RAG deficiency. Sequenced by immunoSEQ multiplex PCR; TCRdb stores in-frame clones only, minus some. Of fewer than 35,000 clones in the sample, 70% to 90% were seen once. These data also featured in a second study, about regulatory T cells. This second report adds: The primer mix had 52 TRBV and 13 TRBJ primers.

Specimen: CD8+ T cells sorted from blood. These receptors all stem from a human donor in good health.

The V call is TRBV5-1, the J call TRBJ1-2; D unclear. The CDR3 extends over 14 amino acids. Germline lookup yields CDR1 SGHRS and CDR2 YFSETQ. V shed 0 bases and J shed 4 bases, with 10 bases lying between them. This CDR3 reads CASSLASGSYGYTF. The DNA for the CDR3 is TGCGCCAGCAGCTTGGCGTCCGGCAGCTATGGCTACACCTTC. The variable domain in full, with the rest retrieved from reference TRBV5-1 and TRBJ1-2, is KAGVTQTPRYLIKTRGQQVTLSCSPISGHRSVSWYQQTPGQGLQFLFEYFSETQRNKGNFPGRFSGRQFSNSRSEMNVSTLELGDSALYLCASSLASGSYGYTFGSGTRLTVV.

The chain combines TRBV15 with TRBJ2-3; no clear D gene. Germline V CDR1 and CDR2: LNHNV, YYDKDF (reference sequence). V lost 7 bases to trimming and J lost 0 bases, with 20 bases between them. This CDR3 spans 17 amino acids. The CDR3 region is CATTTSRAFSSTDTQYF. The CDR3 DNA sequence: TGTGCCACCACAACTTCACGGGCCTTCTCTAGCACAGATACGCAGTATTTT.

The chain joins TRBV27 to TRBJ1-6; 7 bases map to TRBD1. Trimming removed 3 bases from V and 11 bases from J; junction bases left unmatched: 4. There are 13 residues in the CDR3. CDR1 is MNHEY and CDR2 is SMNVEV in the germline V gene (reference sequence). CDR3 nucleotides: TGTGCCAGCAGTTTGACAGGGCGGGCACCCCTCCACTTT. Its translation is CASSLTGRAPLHF.

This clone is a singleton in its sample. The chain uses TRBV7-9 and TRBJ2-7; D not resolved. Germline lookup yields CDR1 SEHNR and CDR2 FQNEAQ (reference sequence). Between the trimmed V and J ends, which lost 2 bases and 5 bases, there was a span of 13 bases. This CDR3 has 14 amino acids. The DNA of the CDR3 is TGTGCCAGCAGCTTATCCGGTCATGCGAACGAGCAGTACTTC. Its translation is CASSLSGHANEQYF.

This CDR3 reads CASSLGAGAAEAFF. The CDR3 nucleotides read TGCGCCAGCAGCTTGGGGGCGGGGGCGGCTGAAGCTTTCTTT. The V and J genes are TRBV5-1 and TRBJ1-1; D might be TRBD1 (6 bases). V dropped 0 bases and J dropped 6 bases, with 12 bases sitting between them. CDR1 is SGHRS and CDR2 is YFSETQ in the germline V gene. This CDR3 has 14 residues.

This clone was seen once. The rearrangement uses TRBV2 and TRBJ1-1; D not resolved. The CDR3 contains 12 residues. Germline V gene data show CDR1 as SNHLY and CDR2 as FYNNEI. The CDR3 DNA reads TGTGCGGAGGGAAACGGGAACACTGAAGCTTTCTTT. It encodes CAEGNGNTEAFF.

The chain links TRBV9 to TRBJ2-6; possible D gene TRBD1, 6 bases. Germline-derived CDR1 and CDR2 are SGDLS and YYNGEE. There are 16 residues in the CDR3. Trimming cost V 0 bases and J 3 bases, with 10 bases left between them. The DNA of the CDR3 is TGTGCCAGCAGCGTAGAGGAAGGGGGTGGGGCCAACGTCCTGACTTTC. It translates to CASSVEEGGGANVLTF.

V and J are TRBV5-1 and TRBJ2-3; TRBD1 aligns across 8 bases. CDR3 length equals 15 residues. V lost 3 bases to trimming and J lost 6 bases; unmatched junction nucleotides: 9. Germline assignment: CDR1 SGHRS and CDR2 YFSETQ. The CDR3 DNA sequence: TGCGCCAGCAGCTCAGGACAGGGATCCTGGGATACGCAGTATTTT. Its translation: CASSSGQGSWDTQYF.

This CDR3 reads CAWSHGTRPDFIDTQYF. The CDR3 DNA reads as TGTGCCTGGAGTCACGGGACTCGGCCGGATTTTATAGATACGCAGTATTTT. The chain couples TRBV30 to TRBJ2-3, with D possibly matching TRBD2 (6 bases). The CDR3 loop spans 17 amino acids. Trimming removed 2 bases at V and 5 bases at J, with 23 bases between. The germline CDR1 and CDR2 sequences are GTSNPN and SVGIG (reference sequence).

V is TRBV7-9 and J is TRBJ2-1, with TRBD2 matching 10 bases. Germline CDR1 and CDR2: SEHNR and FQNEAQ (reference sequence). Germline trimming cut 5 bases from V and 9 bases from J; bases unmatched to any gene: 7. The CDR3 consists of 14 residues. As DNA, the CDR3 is TGTGCCAGCAGCCAAAGCGGGGGGGCCTTTGAGCAGTTCTTC. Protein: CASSQSGGAFEQFF.

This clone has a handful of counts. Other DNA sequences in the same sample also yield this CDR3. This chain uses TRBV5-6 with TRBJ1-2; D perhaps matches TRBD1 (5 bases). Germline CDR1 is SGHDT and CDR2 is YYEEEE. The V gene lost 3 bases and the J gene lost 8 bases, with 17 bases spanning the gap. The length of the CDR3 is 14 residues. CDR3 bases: TGTGCCAGCAGCTATTGGGAGGGGCTTGGGGGCTACACCTTC. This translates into CASSYWEGLGGYTF.

The CDR3 DNA reads TGTGCCAGCAGCGTCTTTGCGGGAAACTCCTACGAGCAGTACTTC. Residues: CASSVFAGNSYEQYF. The V call is TRBV13, the J call TRBJ2-7; a weak D match, TRBD2 (6 bases). The germline V gene encodes CDR1 PRHDT and CDR2 FYEKMQ (reference sequence). V lost 5 bases and J lost 0, with 14 bases in between. This CDR3 comprises 15 residues.

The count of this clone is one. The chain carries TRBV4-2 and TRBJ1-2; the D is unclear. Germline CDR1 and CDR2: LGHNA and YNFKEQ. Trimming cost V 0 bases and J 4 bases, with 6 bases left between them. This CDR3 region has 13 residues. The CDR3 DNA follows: TGTGCCAGCAGCCAAGATAGCCGCTATGGCTACACCTTC. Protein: CASSQDSRYGYTF.

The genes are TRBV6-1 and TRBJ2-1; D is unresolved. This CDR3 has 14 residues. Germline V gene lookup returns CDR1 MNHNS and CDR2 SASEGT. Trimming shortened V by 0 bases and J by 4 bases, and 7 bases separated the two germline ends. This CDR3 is CASSEAAEYNEQFF. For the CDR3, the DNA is TGTGCCAGCAGTGAAGCGGCGGAGTACAATGAGCAGTTCTTC.

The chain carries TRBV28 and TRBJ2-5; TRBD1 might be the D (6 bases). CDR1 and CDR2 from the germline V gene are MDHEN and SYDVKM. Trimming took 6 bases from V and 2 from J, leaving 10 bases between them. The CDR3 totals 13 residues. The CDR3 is CASSNRVQETQYF. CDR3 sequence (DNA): TGTGCCAGCAGCAACAGGGTTCAAGAGACCCAGTACTTC.

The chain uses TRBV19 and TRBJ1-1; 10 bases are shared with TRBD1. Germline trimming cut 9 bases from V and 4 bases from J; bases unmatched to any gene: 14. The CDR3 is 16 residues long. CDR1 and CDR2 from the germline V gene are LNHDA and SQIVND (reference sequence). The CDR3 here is CASQGGTGVLGTEAFF. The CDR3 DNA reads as TGTGCCAGCCAAGGGGGGACAGGGGTCCTGGGCACTGAAGCTTTCTTT.